This record looks at one T cell receptor (beta chain) sequence and its context. Antigen unknown. The data belong to a study of a mutant IDH1 vaccine in newly diagnosed glioma. The overall study: Patients received vaccination from 4-6 weeks after radiotherapy alone, or with temozolomide cycles.

Repertoires were generated with immunoSEQ multiplex PCR, while TCRdb's copy carries only in-frame clones and drops some. The sample lists roughly 30,000 clones, about 80% occurring once. Time point given: week 35, safety follow-up. Vaccination used 300 ug of mutant IDH1 20-mer peptide per dose, with topical imiquimod. Findings of the study overall: Pseudoprogression seemed unrelated to changes in top peripheral T cell clonotypes.

Sequences were derived from PBMCs, sampled from a glioma patient whose treatment included an IDH1 peptide vaccine. This TCR was recovered from a man aged 30-40 years with glioma.

CDR3 sequence: CATSSDTNTEAFF. CDR3 DNA sequence: TGTGCCACCAGCAGCGACACGAACACTGAAGCTTTCTTT. J is TRBJ1-1 and V is TRBV15; D is ambiguous. The V gene's germline CDR1 is LNHNV and CDR2 YYDKDF (reference sequence). V lost 3 bases to trimming and J lost 1 base, with 6 bases between them. The CDR3 extends over 13 amino acids. Variable domain in full (rest from reference TRBV15 and TRBJ1-1): DAMVIQNPRYQVTQFGKPVTLSCSQTLNHNVMYWYQQKSSQAPKLLFHYYDKDFNNEADTPDNFQSRRPNTSFCFLDIRSPGLGDTAMYLCATSSDTNTEAFFGQGTRLTVV.